This section outlines one T cell receptor (beta chain) sequence together with its context. Seattle patients were enrolled while actively infected and followed longitudinally. Authors' processing steps: By means of reference gene primer amplification, nucleated cell counts were estimated. The data were produced by immunoSEQ multiplex PCR, yet TCRdb's version contains in-frame clones alone and is incomplete. V, J and clone size were drawn from that table, and D and trimming were deduced from the DNA. The sample has 210,000 or so clones; almost 85% are singletons. This entry is derived from a study of blood T cell repertoires in COVID-19. Study summary: The origin of the acute and convalescent COVID-19 samples was the United States, Italy and Spain. The analysed material was cDNA or gDNA that came from T cells, B-cell-depleted T cells, or PBMCs.

Trimming took off 3 bases at V and 9 bases at J, with 18 bases between the two ends. CDR1 is PRHDT and CDR2 is FYEKMQ in the germline V gene (reference sequence). CDR3 length: 14 amino acids. Source material: peripheral blood. This clonotype originated in a man aged 45 to 65 with COVID-19, enrolled during active disease. The V and J genes are TRBV13 and TRBJ2-7; D may be TRBD1 (5 bases). The CDR3 coding sequence is TGTGCCAGCAGCTTGGCTAGACAGAGTACGATGCAGTACTTC. As protein: CASSLARQSTMQYF.